The 20 T cell receptor beta chains listed next were all sequenced from one sample in a study of PD-1 blockade in mismatch repair-deficient tumors. The method was immunoSEQ multiplex PCR; TCRdb's version includes in-frame clones alone and lacks a portion of them. The table includes 90,000 to 130,000 clones, about 74% detected once. Specimen: peripheral blood, collected approximately 60 weeks after starting pembrolizumab. The receptor source for this set is an adult with mismatch repair-deficient cancer.

The chain links TRBV7-9 to TRBJ2-7, with 13 nucleotides matching TRBD2. V trimming: 1 base; J trimming: 2 bases; junction bases outside the gene matches: 2. CDR1 and CDR2 from the germline V gene are SEHNR and FQNEAQ (reference sequence). The CDR3 loop spans 16 amino acids. The CDR3 DNA reads TGTGCCAGCAGCTTAGGACTAGCGGGAGGTACCTACGAGCAGTACTTC. This translates into CASSLGLAGGTYEQYF.

The chain combines TRBV6-5 with TRBJ1-3; D not resolved. Trimming pared 5 bases from V and 0 bases from J, leaving 11 bases between. CDR1 and CDR2 from the germline V gene are MNHEY and SVGAGI. CDR3 length: 15 residues. The CDR3 nucleotides are TGTGCCAGCAGTGCAAGGGAGGCCTCTGGAAACACCATATATTTT. Translation: CASSAREASGNTIYF.

In nucleotides, the CDR3 is TGTGCCAGCAGCAGAAAGCGGGAGGGCCCGAATGAGCAGTTCTTC. This translates into CASSRKREGPNEQFF. The chain is built from TRBV5-4 and TRBJ2-1, with 10 bases identical to TRBD2. The CDR3 spans 15 residues. The V and J ends lost 4 bases and 7 bases, in that order; junction bases with no gene match: 8. Germline values: CDR1 SGHNT, CDR2 YYREEE (reference sequence).

The chain couples TRBV7-9 to TRBJ2-3, with 9 bases aligning to TRBD1. V trimming: 6 bases; J trimming: 1 base; junction bases outside the gene matches: 5. The CDR3 extends over 15 amino acids. Germline values: CDR1 SEHNR, CDR2 FQNEAQ (reference sequence). In nucleotides, the CDR3 is TGTGCCAGCAGTGCCGGGGACAGGGGCACAGATACGCAGTATTTT. Translation gives CASSAGDRGTDTQYF.

This chain links TRBV30 with TRBJ1-1, with D unclear. Trimming left V 4 bases short and J 1 base short, with 10 bases between. The CDR3 is 13 amino acids. Germline CDR1 is GTSNPN and CDR2 is SVGIG (reference sequence). In DNA, the CDR3 is TGTGCCTGGACCAAGACACCGAACACTGAAGCTTTCTTT. It translates to CAWTKTPNTEAFF.

The chain has TRBV30 and TRBJ2-1, with D possibly matching TRBD2 (6 bases). Trimming removed 2 bases at V and 7 bases at J, with 15 bases between. The germline gives CDR1 GTSNPN, CDR2 SVGIG (reference sequence). The CDR3 runs 14 residues. For the CDR3, the DNA is TGTGCCTGGAGTTTTAGCGGAGTCAAGAATGAGCAGTTCTTC. Translation: CAWSFSGVKNEQFF.

The genes are TRBV7-3 and TRBJ1-1; D is possibly TRBD1 (5 bases). CDR1 and CDR2 from the germline V gene are SGHTA and FQGTGA. Trimming removed 3 bases at V and 6 bases at J, with 8 bases between. The CDR3 is 12 amino acids. The CDR3 DNA sequence: TGTGCCAGCAGCTTCCGGGGCTCTGAAGCTTTCTTT. It translates to CASSFRGSEAFF.

The chain is built from TRBV21-1 and TRBJ2-7. TRBV21-1 counts as a pseudogene. The CDR3 has 15 residues. The CDR3 DNA is TGTGCCAGCAGCAACACCGGGACGGACCACTACGAGCAGTACTTC. Translation gives CASSNTGTDHYEQYF.

This clone has just one count. V and J are TRBV7-9 and TRBJ2-7; 9 bases line up with TRBD2. The CDR3 runs to 15 residues. CDR1 and CDR2 from the germline V gene are SEHNR and FQNEAQ (reference sequence). The trim removed 6 bases at V and 1 base at J, leaving 7 bases unmatched. The CDR3 loop reads CASSSQAGGSYEQYF. The CDR3 nucleotides read TGTGCCAGCAGTTCGCAAGCGGGAGGTTCCTACGAGCAGTACTTC.

Points on this clone: This likely traces to a read error, being one base from a far larger clone. V usage is TRBV5-8 and J usage is TRBJ1-1, with D possibly matching TRBD1 (5 bases). Per the germline V gene, CDR1 is SGHTS and CDR2 is YDEGEE. CDR3 length: 13 residues. V lost 2 bases to trimming and J lost 5 bases, with 10 bases between them. This CDR3 is CASSFGGWTEAFF. CDR3 bases: TGTGCCAGCAGCTTCGGGGGATGGACTGAAGCTTTCTTT.

CDR3 amino acids: CASSIDSGGTEAFF. CDR3 in DNA: TGTGCCAGTAGTATCGACAGTGGGGGCACTGAAGCTTTCTTT. The chain combines TRBV19 with TRBJ1-1; D might be TRBD1 (5 bases). Deletions cut 3 bases from V and 4 bases from J, with 12 bases between. This CDR3 contains 14 residues. The germline gives CDR1 LNHDA, CDR2 SQIVND (reference sequence).

This sequence joins TRBV9 and TRBJ2-7; tentatively, D is TRBD2 (5 bases). The CDR3 runs to 12 residues. Trimming left V 4 bases short and J 6 bases short, with 11 bases between. Germline V CDR1 and CDR2: SGDLS, YYNGEE. The CDR3 is CASSPGGLEQYF. CDR3 sequence (DNA): TGTGCCAGCAGCCCTGGCGGGCTCGAGCAGTACTTC.

This sequence joins TRBV2 and TRBJ2-7, with D tentatively TRBD1 or TRBD2 (5 bases each). The germline V gene has CDR1 SNHLY and CDR2 FYNNEI. The CDR3 runs to 14 residues. Trimming took off 5 bases at V and 0 bases at J, with 11 bases between the two ends. CDR3 DNA: TGTGCCAGCAGTTGGGGGTACTACTCCTACGAGCAGTACTTC. Protein sequence: CASSWGYYSYEQYF. The full variable domain, completed using reference TRBV2 and TRBJ2-7, is EPEVTQTPSHQVTQMGQEVILRCVPISNHLYFYWYRQILGQKVEFLVSFYNNEISEKSEIFDDQFSVERPDGSNFTLKIRSTKLEDSAMYFCASSWGYYSYEQYFGPGTRLTVT.

This clone was counted a single time. The V gene is TRBV13, the J gene TRBJ1-2; 7 bases are a match to TRBD1. Per germline, CDR1 PRHDT and CDR2 FYEKMQ (reference sequence). The V segment lost 1 base and the J segment 4 bases; nucleotides outside the gene matches: 9. This CDR3 is 16 amino acids long. Written as DNA, the CDR3 is TGTGCCAGCAGCTTAGAAGCCGGGACAGCCGGCTATGGCTACACCTTC. It is translated as CASSLEAGTAGYGYTF. Supplemented by reference TRBV13 and TRBJ1-2, the full variable domain reads AAGVIQSPRHLIKEKRETATLKCYPIPRHDTVYWYQQGPGQDPQFLISFYEKMQSDKGSIPDRFSAQQFSDYHSELNMSSLELGDSALYFCASSLEAGTAGYGYTFGSGTRLTVV.

This clone came up a few times. The gene calls are TRBV28 and TRBJ1-4; no reliable D call. Trimming took off 7 bases at V and 0 bases at J, with 12 bases between the two ends. The CDR3 has 15 residues. CDR1 is MDHEN, CDR2 SYDVKM, per germline. CDR3 bases: TGTGCCAGCAAACCGGGCCCAGCAACTAATGAAAAACTGTTTTTT. Amino acid sequence: CASKPGPATNEKLFF.

The CDR3: CASSRTPNTGELFF. The CDR3 nucleotides are TGTGCCAGCTCAAGGACACCTAACACCGGGGAGCTGTTTTTT. The chain employs TRBV18 and TRBJ2-2; a possible D gene is TRBD1 (5 bases). V was shortened by 5 bases and J by 2 bases, with 9 bases between the two germline ends. The germline CDR1 and CDR2 sequences are KGHSH and LQKENI. The CDR3 is 14 amino acids.

In this sample, this clone turned up a few times. Here the CDR3 reads CASWGQGNTGELFF. The CDR3 bases are TGTGCCAGTTGGGGACAGGGGAACACCGGGGAGCTGTTTTTT. The V and J genes are TRBV19 and TRBJ2-2; 9 bases map to TRBD1. Germline CDR1 LNHDA, CDR2 SQIVND (reference sequence). The junction had 2 bases not matched to a gene; V was cut back by 8 bases and J by 1 base. The CDR3 has 14 residues.

This clone was picked up a small number of times. The chain is built from TRBV29-1 and TRBJ1-2; D not resolved. V shed 4 bases and J shed 1 base, with 7 bases lying between them. The CDR3 consists of 12 residues. The germline gives CDR1 SQVTM, CDR2 ANQGSEA. The CDR3 protein is CSVVYGNYGYTF. DNA of the CDR3: TGCAGCGTTGTTTACGGTAACTATGGCTACACCTTC.

A single count supports this clone. V and J are TRBV4-1 and TRBJ2-1; TRBD2 matches 14 bases. Germline CDR1 and CDR2: MGHRA and YSYEKL. Trimming removed 4 bases from V and 9 bases from J; junction bases left unmatched: 8. The length of the CDR3 is 16 residues. CDR3 DNA: TGCGCCAGCAGCCCTCCCCGACTAGCGGGAGGGTTTGAGCAGTTCTTC. Its translation: CASSPPRLAGGFEQFF.

The chain links TRBV4-3 to TRBJ2-5, with a tentative D call TRBD2 (5 bases). Germline CDR1 is LGHNA and CDR2 is YSLEER. The CDR3 extends over 16 amino acids. V shed 1 base and J shed 9 bases, with 21 bases lying between them. The CDR3 DNA is TGCGCCAGCAGCCAAGCGACCAGCGGCCAACGAGGCGCCCAGTACTTC. Protein product: CASSQATSGQRGAQYF.